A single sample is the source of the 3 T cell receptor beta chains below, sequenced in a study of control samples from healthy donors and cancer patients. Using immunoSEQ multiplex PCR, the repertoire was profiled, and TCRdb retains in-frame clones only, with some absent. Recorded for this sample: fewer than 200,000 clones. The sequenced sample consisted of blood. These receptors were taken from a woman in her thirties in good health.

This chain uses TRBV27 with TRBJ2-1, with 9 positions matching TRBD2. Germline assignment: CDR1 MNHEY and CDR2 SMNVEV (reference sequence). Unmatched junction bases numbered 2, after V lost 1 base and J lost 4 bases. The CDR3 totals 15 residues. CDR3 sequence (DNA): TGTGCCAGCAGTTTATGGGCGGGGGGGTACAATGAGCAGTTCTTC. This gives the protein CASSLWAGGYNEQFF.

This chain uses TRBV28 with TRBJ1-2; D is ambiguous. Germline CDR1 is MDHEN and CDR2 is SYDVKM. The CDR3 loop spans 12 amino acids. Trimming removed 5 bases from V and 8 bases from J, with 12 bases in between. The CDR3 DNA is TGTGCCAGCAGTCTAAATTACAAGGGCTACACCTTC. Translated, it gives CASSLNYKGYTF.

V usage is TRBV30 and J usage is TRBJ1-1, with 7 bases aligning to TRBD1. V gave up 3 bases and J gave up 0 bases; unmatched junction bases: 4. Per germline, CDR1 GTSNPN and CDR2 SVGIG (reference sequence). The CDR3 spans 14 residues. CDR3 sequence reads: CAWSSGQLNTEAFF. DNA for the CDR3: TGTGCCTGGAGCTCGGGACAGCTGAACACTGAAGCTTTCTTT.